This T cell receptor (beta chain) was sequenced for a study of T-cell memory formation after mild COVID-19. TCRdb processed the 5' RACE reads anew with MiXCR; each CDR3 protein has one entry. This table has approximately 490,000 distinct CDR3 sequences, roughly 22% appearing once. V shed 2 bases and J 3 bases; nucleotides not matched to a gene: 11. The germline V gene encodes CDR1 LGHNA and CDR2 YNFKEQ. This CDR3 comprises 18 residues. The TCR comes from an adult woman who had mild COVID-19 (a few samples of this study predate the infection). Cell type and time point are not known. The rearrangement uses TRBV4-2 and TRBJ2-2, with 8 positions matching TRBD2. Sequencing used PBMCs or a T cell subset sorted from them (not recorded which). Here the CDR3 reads CASSQPVGGRKYTGELFF. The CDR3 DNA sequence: TGTGCCAGCAGCCAACCGGTCGGCGGGAGGAAGTACACCGGGGAGCTGTTTTTT.